This is a list of T cell receptor beta chains from one sample in a study of OX40 agonist ivuxolimab in advanced cancers. The repertoire was sequenced with immunoSEQ multiplex PCR; TCRdb's copy has only in-frame clones and lacks some. Here the sample spans roughly 30,000 clones, approximately 90% being singletons. This sample comprised CD4+ or CD8+ T cells sorted from blood, obtained in a trial of the OX40 agonist ivuxolimab. All receptors derive from an adult with an advanced solid tumor such as melanoma, head and neck, liver or kidney cancer. CDR3s include the opening cysteine and the closing phenylalanine or tryptophan. Fields, in order: V gene, J gene, D gene, clone size, CDR3 DNA, CDR3 protein. D genes are given only for firm matches. The size field is filled for only some rows; it gives once, few, many or a size class.

V gene: TRBV9
J gene: TRBJ2-3
D gene: NA
clone size: NA
CDR3 DNA: TGTGCCAGCAGCGCCACCTTCAGGGATACGCAGTATTTT
CDR3 protein: CASSATFRDTQYF

V gene: TRBV9
J gene: TRBJ2-3
D gene: NA
clone size: NA
CDR3 DNA: TGTGCCAGCAGCGTAGCAACTCAGCCTACCAGCACAGATACGCAGTATTTT
CDR3 protein: CASSVATQPTSTDTQYF

V gene: TRBV13
J gene: TRBJ2-6
D gene: TRBD1
clone size: NA
CDR3 DNA: TGTGCCAGCAGCCTGGGACAGGGTCTGTCTGGGGCCAACGTCCTGACTTTC
CDR3 protein: CASSLGQGLSGANVLTF

V gene: TRBV19
J gene: TRBJ2-1
D gene: NA
clone size: NA
CDR3 DNA: TGTGCCAGTAGTATAGTAGGTGCTCATGAGCAGTTCTTC
CDR3 protein: CASSIVGAHEQFF

V gene: TRBV7-6
J gene: TRBJ2-7
D gene: NA
clone size: NA
CDR3 DNA: TGTGCCAGCAGCCCGACTTATCCTTCGAGCTCCTACGAGCAGTACTTC
CDR3 protein: CASSPTYPSSSYEQYF

V gene: TRBV7-7
J gene: TRBJ2-3
D gene: TRBD2
clone size: NA
CDR3 DNA: TGTGCTAGCAGCTTAGGGGCGGGAGGTGGTCCAGATACGCAGTATTTT
CDR3 protein: CASSLGAGGGPDTQYF

V gene: TRBV25-1
J gene: TRBJ2-6
D gene: NA
clone size: NA
CDR3 DNA: TGTGCCAGCAGTGAAAACCGTCCACCTGGGGCCAACGTCCTGACTTTC
CDR3 protein: CASSENRPPGANVLTF

V gene: TRBV27
J gene: TRBJ2-1
D gene: NA
clone size: NA
CDR3 DNA: TGTGCCAGCGGTACGCGGGGAAATGAGCAGTTCTTC
CDR3 protein: CASGTRGNEQFF

V gene: TRBV7-8
J gene: TRBJ2-7
D gene: NA
clone size: NA
CDR3 DNA: TGTGCCAGCACCAGCAAAAGCAACTACGAGCAGTACTTC
CDR3 protein: CASTSKSNYEQYF

V gene: TRBV30
J gene: TRBJ2-4
D gene: NA
clone size: few
CDR3 DNA: TGTGCCTGGAGCTCGGTCGGGGAAAACATTCAGTACTTC
CDR3 protein: CAWSSVGENIQYF

V gene: TRBV28
J gene: TRBJ2-1
D gene: TRBD2
clone size: NA
CDR3 DNA: TGTGCCAGCACCAACGCCGGGACTAGCGGGAGTGGGTTGGAGCAGTTCTTC
CDR3 protein: CASTNAGTSGSGLEQFF

V gene: TRBV4-1
J gene: TRBJ1-1
D gene: NA
clone size: few
CDR3 DNA: TGCGCCAGCAGCCAAGATCCAGGAAGGAACACTGAAGCTTTCTTT
CDR3 protein: CASSQDPGRNTEAFF

V gene: TRBV4-1
J gene: TRBJ2-2
D gene: NA
clone size: NA
CDR3 DNA: TGCGCCAGCAGCCAAGCCGGGACAAACACCGGGGAGCTGTTTTTT
CDR3 protein: CASSQAGTNTGELFF

V gene: TRBV7-3
J gene: TRBJ2-7
D gene: NA
clone size: NA
CDR3 DNA: TGTGCCAGCAGCCCCAGACAGGTGATCTACTACGAGCAGTACTTC
CDR3 protein: CASSPRQVIYYEQYF

V gene: TRBV7-2
J gene: TRBJ2-2
D gene: NA
clone size: NA
CDR3 DNA: TGTGCCAGCAGCCCCCGGGAATTTCCGAACACCGGGGAGCTGTTTTTT
CDR3 protein: CASSPREFPNTGELFF

V gene: TRBV6-1
J gene: TRBJ2-7
D gene: NA
clone size: NA
CDR3 DNA: TGTGCCAGCACAGCCGGGACGGATGTCTACGAGCAGTACTTC
CDR3 protein: CASTAGTDVYEQYF

V gene: TRBV10-3
J gene: TRBJ2-7
D gene: NA
clone size: NA
CDR3 DNA: TGTGCCATCAGTGAAATGGGAGATACCTACGAGCAGTACTTC
CDR3 protein: CAISEMGDTYEQYF

V gene: TRBV29-1
J gene: TRBJ2-1
D gene: NA
clone size: NA
CDR3 DNA: TGCAGCGTTGAGTACAGGGTCGGAACTGAGGGTGAGCAGTTCTTC
CDR3 protein: CSVEYRVGTEGEQFF

V gene: TRBV4-1
J gene: TRBJ2-5
D gene: TRBD2
clone size: NA
CDR3 DNA: TGCGCCAGCAGCCAAGTACTAGCGGGAATTGGAGAGACCCAGTACTTC
CDR3 protein: CASSQVLAGIGETQYF

V gene: TRBV29-1
J gene: TRBJ2-1
D gene: TRBD2
clone size: NA
CDR3 DNA: TGCAGCGTAGGGACTAGCGGGAGCTATGAGCAGTTCTTC
CDR3 protein: CSVGTSGSYEQFF

V gene: TRBV30
J gene: TRBJ2-7
D gene: NA
clone size: few
CDR3 DNA: TGTGCCTGGATTGTGGGAGACCACGAGCAGTACTTC
CDR3 protein: CAWIVGDHEQYF

V gene: TRBV11-2
J gene: TRBJ2-7
D gene: TRBD1
clone size: NA
CDR3 DNA: TGTGCCAGCAGCTTCCCGGGACAGGGAACCTACGAGCAGTACTTC
CDR3 protein: CASSFPGQGTYEQYF

V gene: TRBV4-1
J gene: TRBJ2-2
D gene: TRBD2
clone size: once
CDR3 DNA: TGCGCCAGCAGCGACGGGTTATTCATAGCGGGAGTCACCGGGGAGCTGTTTTTT
CDR3 protein: CASSDGLFIAGVTGELFF

V gene: TRBV28
J gene: TRBJ2-5
D gene: NA
clone size: NA
CDR3 DNA: TGTGCCAGCGACACCTACGGCGAGACTTCTGAGACCCAGTACTTC
CDR3 protein: CASDTYGETSETQYF

V gene: TRBV4-1
J gene: TRBJ2-1
D gene: NA
clone size: NA
CDR3 DNA: TGCGCCAGCAGCCAAGATAGGGGGAGGGCCTTATACAATGAGCAGTTCTTC
CDR3 protein: CASSQDRGRALYNEQFF

V gene: TRBV5-6
J gene: TRBJ2-7
D gene: TRBD1
clone size: NA
CDR3 DNA: TGTGCCAGCAGCCTCCAGGGGGCCGAGCAGTACTTC
CDR3 protein: CASSLQGAEQYF